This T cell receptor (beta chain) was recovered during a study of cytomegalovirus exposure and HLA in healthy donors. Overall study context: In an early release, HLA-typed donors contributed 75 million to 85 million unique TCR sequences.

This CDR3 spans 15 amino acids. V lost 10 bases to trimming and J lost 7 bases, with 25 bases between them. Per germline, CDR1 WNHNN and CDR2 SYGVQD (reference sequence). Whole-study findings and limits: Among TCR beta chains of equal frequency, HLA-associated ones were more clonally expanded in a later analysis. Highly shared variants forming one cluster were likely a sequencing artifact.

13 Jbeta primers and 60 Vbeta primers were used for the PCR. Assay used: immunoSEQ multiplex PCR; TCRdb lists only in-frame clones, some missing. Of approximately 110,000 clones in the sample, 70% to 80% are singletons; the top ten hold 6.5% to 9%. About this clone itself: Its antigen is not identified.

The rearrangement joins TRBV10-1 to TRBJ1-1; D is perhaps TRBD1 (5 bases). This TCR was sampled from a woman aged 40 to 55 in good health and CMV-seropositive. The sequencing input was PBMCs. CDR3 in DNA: TGCGCCAAGAGAATGGAGGGGTGGTTCTCTGGTGAAGCTTTCTTT. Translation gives CAKRMEGWFSGEAFF.